This TCR beta chain was identified in a study of T-cell reconstitution after alpha-beta-depleted transplantation in children. This clonotype was observed at least ten times. Antigen: not known. CDR3 length equals 14 residues. Trimming took 6 bases from V and 4 from J, leaving 17 bases between them. CDR1 is SQVTM and CDR2 is ANQGSEA in the germline V gene. Whole-study results and caveats: The authors attributed T-cell counts and diversity one year after transplant mostly to newly produced T cells. It was reported that alpha-beta T cells came from several hundred expanded graft clones (about two months after transplant).

The TCRbeta library incorporated unique molecular identifiers. TCRdb ran MiXCR on the PCR reads and lists one entry per CDR3 protein. Of around 670,000 distinct CDR3 sequences in the sample, about 12% were seen once. Sample: PBMCs, taken before TCRalphabeta/CD19-depleted stem cell transplant. The TCR originated in a girl aged 2 to 10 with congenital amegakaryocytic thrombocytopenia, due to receive a stem cell transplant. This chain links TRBV29-1 with TRBJ2-3; possible D gene TRBD1, 6 bases. CDR3 sequence reads: CSVPGTSRADTQYF. The CDR3 DNA reads TGCAGCGTCCCGGGGACAAGTCGGGCAGATACGCAGTATTTT.